This T cell receptor beta chain was observed in a study of identical twins. Study-level results: Diverse VJ usage suggested most zero-insertion clonotypes were not invariant T cells.

This clonotype was found many times. The antigen is unknown. Template switching added a universal primer site; cDNA carried unique molecular identifiers. TCRdb re-called the 5' RACE reads with MiXCR, one entry per CDR3 protein. Of approximately 470,000 distinct CDR3 sequences in the sample, more than 13% were seen once. V trimming: 6 bases; J trimming: 7 bases; junction bases outside the gene matches: 14. This CDR3 is built from 17 residues. Separately, the same data were catalogued under a study of yellow fever vaccine responses in identical twins. In that study: Twins reportedly showed a vaccine T cell response that seemed partly convergent and partly personalized.

The sequenced sample consisted of CD4+ T cells sorted from blood. The receptor's source is a woman in her late teens or twenties in good health. This chain uses TRBV12-3 or TRBV12-4 with TRBJ2-1; 11 positions match TRBD1. CDR3 DNA sequence: TGTGCCAGCAGCCCTCAGGCGCCGGGACAGGGGGGGAATGAGCAGTTCTTC. This sequence encodes CASSPQAPGQGGNEQFF.